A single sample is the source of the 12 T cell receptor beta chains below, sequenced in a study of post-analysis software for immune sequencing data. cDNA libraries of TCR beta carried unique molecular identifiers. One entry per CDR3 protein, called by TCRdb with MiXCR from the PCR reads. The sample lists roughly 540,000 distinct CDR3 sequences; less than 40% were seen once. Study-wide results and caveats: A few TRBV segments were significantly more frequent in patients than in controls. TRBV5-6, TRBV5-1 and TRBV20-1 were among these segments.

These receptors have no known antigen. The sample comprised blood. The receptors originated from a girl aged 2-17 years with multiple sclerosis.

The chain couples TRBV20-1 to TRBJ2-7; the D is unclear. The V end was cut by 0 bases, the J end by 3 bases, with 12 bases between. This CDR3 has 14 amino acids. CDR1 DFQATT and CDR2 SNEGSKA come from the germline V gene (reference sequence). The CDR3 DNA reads TGCAGTGCTAGAGATCTGACGGAGTTCTACGAGCAGTACTTC. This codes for CSARDLTEFYEQYF.

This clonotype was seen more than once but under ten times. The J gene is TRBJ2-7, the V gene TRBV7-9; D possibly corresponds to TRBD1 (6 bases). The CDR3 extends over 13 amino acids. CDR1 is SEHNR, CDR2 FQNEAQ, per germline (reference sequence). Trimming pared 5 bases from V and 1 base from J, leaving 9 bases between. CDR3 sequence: CASSAQGSYEQYF. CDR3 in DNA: TGTGCCAGCAGCGCACAGGGTTCCTACGAGCAGTACTTC.

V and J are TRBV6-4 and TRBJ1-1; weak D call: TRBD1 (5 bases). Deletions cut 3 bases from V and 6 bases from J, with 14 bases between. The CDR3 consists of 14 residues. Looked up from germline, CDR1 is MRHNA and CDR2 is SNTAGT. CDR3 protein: CASSEGEGPAEAFF. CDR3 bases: TGTGCCAGCAGTGAGGGTGAGGGGCCGGCTGAAGCTTTCTTT.

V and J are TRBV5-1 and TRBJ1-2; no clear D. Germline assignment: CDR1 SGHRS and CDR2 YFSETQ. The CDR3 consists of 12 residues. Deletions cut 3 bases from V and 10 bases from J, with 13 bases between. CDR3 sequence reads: CASSSYYRDYTF. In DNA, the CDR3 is TGCGCCAGCAGCTCCTACTATAGAGACTACACCTTC. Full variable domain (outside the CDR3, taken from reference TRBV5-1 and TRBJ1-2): KAGVTQTPRYLIKTRGQQVTLSCSPISGHRSVSWYQQTPGQGLQFLFEYFSETQRNKGNFPGRFSGRQFSNSRSEMNVSTLELGDSALYLCASSSYYRDYTFGSGTRLTVV.

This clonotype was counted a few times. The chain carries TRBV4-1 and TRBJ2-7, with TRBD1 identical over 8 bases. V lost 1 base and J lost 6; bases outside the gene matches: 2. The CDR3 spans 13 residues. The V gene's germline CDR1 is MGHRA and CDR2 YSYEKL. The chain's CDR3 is CASSQAQGGEQYF. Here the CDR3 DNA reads TGCGCCAGCAGCCAAGCACAGGGGGGCGAGCAGTACTTC.

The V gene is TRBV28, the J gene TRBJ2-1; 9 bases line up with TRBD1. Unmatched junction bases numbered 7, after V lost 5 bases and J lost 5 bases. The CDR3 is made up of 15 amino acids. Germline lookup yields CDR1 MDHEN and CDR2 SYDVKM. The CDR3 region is CASSGPGQGDNEQFF. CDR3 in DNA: TGTGCCAGCAGTGGGCCGGGACAGGGCGACAATGAGCAGTTCTTC.

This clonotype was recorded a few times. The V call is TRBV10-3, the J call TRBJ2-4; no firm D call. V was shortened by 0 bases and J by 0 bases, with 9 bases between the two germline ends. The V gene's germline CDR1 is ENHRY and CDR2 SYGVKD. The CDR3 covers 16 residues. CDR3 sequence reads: CAISESSQLAKNIQYF. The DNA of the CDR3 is TGTGCCATCAGTGAGTCGAGTCAGTTAGCCAAAAACATTCAGTACTTC.

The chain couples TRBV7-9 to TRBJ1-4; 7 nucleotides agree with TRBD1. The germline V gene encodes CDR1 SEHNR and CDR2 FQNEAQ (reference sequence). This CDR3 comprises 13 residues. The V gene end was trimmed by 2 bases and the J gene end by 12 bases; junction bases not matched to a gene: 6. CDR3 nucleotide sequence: TGTGCCAGCAGCTTACAGGGGGAGGTCCAACTGTTTTTT. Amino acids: CASSLQGEVQLFF.

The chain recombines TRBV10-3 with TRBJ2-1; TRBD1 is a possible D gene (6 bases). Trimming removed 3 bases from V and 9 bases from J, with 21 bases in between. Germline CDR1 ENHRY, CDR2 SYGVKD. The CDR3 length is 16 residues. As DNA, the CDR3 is TGTGCCATCAGTGACCGTACAGGGCTCTTAGTGGGTGAGCAGTTCTTC. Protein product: CAISDRTGLLVGEQFF.

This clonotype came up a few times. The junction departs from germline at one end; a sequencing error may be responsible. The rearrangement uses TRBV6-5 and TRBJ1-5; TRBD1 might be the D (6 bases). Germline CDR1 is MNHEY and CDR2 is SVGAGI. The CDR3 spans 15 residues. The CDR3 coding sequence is TGTGCCAACAGTTACGCCAGGGGAATGGATCAGCCCCAGCATTTT. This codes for CANSYARGMDQPQHF.

For the CDR3, the DNA is TGTGCCAGCAGACTACTAGCGGGGGCACTCGAGACCCAGTACTTC. Its protein product is CASRLLAGALETQYF. This chain uses TRBV5-6 with TRBJ2-5, with TRBD2 matching 11 bases. The CDR3 totals 15 residues. V dropped 5 bases and J dropped 5; count of bases not matched to a gene: 8. Germline V CDR1 and CDR2: SGHDT, YYEEEE.

CDR3 region: CSAGRGGRSSYEQYF. The CDR3 nucleotides are TGCAGTGCTGGGCGTGGAGGGAGAAGCTCCTACGAGCAGTACTTC. J is TRBJ2-7 and V is TRBV20-1, with a weak D call TRBD2 (6 bases). V shed 5 bases and J shed 0 bases, with 17 bases lying between them. The CDR3 sequence is 15 residues long. CDR1 DFQATT and CDR2 SNEGSKA come from the germline V gene (reference sequence).